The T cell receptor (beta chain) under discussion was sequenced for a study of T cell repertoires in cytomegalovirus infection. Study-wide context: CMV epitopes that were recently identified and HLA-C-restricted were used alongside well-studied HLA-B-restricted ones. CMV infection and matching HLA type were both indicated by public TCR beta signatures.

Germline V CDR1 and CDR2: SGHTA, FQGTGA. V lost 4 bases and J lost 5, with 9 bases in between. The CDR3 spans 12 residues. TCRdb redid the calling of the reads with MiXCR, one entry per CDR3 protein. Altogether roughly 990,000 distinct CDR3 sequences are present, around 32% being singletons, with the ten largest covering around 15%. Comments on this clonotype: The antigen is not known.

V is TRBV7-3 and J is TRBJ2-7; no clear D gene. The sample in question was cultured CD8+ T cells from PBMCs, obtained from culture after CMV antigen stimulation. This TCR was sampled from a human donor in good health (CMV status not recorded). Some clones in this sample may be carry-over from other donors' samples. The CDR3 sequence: CASSSRAHEQYF. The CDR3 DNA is TGTGCCAGCAGCTCACGGGCCCACGAGCAGTACTTC.